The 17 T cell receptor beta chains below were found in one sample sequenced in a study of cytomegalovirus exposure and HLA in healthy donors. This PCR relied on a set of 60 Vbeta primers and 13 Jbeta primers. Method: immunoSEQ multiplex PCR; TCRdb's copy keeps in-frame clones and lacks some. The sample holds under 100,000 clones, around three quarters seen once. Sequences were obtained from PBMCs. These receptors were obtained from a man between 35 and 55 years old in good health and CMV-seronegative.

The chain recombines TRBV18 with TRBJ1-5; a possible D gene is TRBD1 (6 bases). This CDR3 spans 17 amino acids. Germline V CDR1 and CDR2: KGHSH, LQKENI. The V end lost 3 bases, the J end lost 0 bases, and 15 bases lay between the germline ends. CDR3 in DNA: TGTGCCAGCTCACCCCAGGGGCCCATCTATAGCAATCAGCCCCAGCATTTT. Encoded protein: CASSPQGPIYSNQPQHF. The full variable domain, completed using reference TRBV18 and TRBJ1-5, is NAGVMQNPRHLVRRRGQEARLRCSPMKGHSHVYWYRQLPEEGLKFMVYLQKENIIDESGMPKERFSAEFPKEGPSILRIQQVVRGDSAAYFCASSPQGPIYSNQPQHFGDGTRLSIL.

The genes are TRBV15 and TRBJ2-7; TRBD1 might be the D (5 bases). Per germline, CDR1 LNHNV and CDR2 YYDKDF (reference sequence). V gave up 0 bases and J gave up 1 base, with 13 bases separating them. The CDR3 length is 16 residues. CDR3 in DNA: TGTGCCACCAGCAGAGATTTCACAGGCCTATCCTACGAGCAGTACTTC. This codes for CATSRDFTGLSYEQYF.

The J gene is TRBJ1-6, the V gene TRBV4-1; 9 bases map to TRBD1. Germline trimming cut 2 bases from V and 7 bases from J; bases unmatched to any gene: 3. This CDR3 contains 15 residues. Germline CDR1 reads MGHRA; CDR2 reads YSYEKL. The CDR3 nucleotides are TGCGCCAGCAGCCAACGACAGGGGGAAAATTCACCCCTCCACTTT. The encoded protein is CASSQRQGENSPLHF.

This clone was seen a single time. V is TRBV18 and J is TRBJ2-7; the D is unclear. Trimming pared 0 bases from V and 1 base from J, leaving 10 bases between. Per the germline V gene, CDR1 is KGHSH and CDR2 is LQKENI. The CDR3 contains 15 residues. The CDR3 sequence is CASSPPSGRSYEQYF. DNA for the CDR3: TGTGCCAGCTCACCACCCTCAGGCAGGTCCTACGAGCAGTACTTC.

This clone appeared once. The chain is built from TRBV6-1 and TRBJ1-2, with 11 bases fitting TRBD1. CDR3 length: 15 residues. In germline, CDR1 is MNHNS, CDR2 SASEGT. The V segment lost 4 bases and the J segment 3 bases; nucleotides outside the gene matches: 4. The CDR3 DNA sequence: TGTGCCAGCAGTGGTTGGACAGGGGGCCACTATGGCTACACCTTC. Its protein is CASSGWTGGHYGYTF.

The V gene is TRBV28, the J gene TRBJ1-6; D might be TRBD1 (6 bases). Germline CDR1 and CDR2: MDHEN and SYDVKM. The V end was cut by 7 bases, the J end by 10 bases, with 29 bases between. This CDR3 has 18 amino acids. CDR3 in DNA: TGTGCCAGCACCCAAAGGGGGGGGAAGGTGTTCTGGGGGTCACCCCTCCACTTT. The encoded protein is CASTQRGGKVFWGSPLHF.

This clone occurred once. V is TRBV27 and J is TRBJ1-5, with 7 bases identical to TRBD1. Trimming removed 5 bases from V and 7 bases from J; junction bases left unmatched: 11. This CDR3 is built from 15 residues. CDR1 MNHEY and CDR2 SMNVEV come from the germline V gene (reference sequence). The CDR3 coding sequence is TGTGCCAGCAGTCCAGGGGGACAGTCGAGGCAGCCCCAGCATTTT. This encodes CASSPGGQSRQPQHF.

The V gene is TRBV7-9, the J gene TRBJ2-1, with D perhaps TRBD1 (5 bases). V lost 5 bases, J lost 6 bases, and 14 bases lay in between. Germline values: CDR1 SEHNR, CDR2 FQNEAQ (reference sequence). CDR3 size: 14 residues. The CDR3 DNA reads TGTGCCAGCAGCCTACCCCAGGGCGCCAATGAGCAGTTCTTC. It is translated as CASSLPQGANEQFF.

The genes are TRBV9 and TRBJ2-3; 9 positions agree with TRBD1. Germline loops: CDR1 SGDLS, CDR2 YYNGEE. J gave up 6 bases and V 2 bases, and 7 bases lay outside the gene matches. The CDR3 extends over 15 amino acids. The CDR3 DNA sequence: TGTGCCAGCAGCGTTCCGGGACAGGGCCGGGATACGCAGTATTTT. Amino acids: CASSVPGQGRDTQYF.

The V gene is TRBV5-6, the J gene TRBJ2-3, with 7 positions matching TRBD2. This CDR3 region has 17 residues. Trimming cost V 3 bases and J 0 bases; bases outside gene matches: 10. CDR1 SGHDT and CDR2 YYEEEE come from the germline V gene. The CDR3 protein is CASSYGTLRGSTDTQYF. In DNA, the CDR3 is TGTGCCAGCAGCTACGGCACTTTGCGGGGGAGCACAGATACGCAGTATTTT.

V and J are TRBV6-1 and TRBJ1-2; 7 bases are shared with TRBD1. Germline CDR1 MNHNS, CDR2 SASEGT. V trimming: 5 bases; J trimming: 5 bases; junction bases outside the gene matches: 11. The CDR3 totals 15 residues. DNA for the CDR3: TGTGCCAGCAGTCCACGGGACAGTTACTCTTATGGCTACACCTTC. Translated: CASSPRDSYSYGYTF.

The CDR3 region is CASGLVGSTLLMYGYTF. In DNA, the CDR3 is TGTGCTAGTGGTTTGGTAGGGAGTACTCTACTGATGTATGGCTACACCTTC. The chain joins TRBV12-5 to TRBJ1-2, with D unclear. The CDR3 totals 17 residues. Germline-derived CDR1 and CDR2 are LGHNT and FRNRAP. V was pared by 0 bases and J by 5 bases, with 19 bases between.

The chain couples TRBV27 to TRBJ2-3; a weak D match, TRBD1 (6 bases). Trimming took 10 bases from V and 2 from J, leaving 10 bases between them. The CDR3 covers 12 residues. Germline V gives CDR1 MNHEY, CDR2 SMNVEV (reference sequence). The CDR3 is CATRDITDTQYF. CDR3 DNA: TGTGCCACCCGGGACATCACAGATACGCAGTATTTT.

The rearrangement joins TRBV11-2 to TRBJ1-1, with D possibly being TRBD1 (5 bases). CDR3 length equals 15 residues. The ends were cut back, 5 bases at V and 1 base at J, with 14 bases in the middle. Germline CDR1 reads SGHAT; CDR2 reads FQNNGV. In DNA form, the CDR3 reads TGTGCCAGCAGCCCGATATCGGGGGAGAACACTGAAGCTTTCTTT. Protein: CASSPISGENTEAFF.

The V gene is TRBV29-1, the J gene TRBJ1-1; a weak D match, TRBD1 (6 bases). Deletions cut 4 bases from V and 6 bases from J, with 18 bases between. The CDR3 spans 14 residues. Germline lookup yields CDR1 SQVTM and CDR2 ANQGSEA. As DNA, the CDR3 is TGCAGCGTTGGATCGGGGGGCAGGTTACCTGAAGCTTTCTTT. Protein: CSVGSGGRLPEAFF. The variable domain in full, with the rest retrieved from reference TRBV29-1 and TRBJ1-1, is SAVISQKPSRDICQRGTSLTIQCQVDSQVTMMFWYRQQPGQSLTLIATANQGSEATYESGFVIDKFPISRPNLTFSTLTVSNMSPEDSSIYLCSVGSGGRLPEAFFGQGTRLTVV.

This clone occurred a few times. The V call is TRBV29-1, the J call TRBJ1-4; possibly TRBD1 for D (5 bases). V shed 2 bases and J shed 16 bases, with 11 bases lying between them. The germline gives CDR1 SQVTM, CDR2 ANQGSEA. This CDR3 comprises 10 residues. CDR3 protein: CSVEKQGRFF. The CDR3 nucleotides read TGCAGCGTTGAAAAGCAGGGAAGGTTTTTT.

CDR3 coding DNA: TGCGCCAGCAGGTACCAGGGAGGGAGCAATCAGCCCCAGCATTTT. Its protein is CASRYQGGSNQPQHF. This chain connects TRBV10-2 to TRBJ1-5; D is perhaps TRBD1 (5 bases). Germline CDR1 is WSHSY and CDR2 is SAAADI. The ends were cut back, 6 bases at V and 1 base at J, with 13 bases in the middle. The CDR3 is 15 amino acids.